In its sample, the clone carrying this T cell receptor beta chain was seen once. Generated by immunoSEQ multiplex PCR, the TCRdb table keeps only in-frame clones and is missing some. The sample gives about 250,000 clones, 70% to 90% of which show up once; about 8.2% is in the top ten. Participants were aged about 18 to 100 years from around 24 US areas. The record originates from a study of blood T cell repertoires in COVID-19. Across the whole study: Sample material is recorded as cDNA or gDNA derived from T cells, B-cell-depleted T cells, or PBMCs.

The sample consisted of PBMCs or T cells enriched from blood (not recorded which). This TCR derives from a woman aged 45-65 years with acute COVID-19.

The CDR3 nucleotides read TGTGCCAGCAGTTTAAAGCCGAACACTGAAGCTTTCTTT. Residues: CASSLKPNTEAFF. The rearrangement links TRBV12-3 or TRBV12-4 to TRBJ1-1; no firm D call. The CDR3 covers 13 residues. Trimming cost V 2 bases and J 1 base, with 5 bases left between them.